These T cell receptor beta chains were read from a single sample in a study of blood T cell repertoires in COVID-19. Data came from immunoSEQ multiplex PCR; TCRdb stores just in-frame clones and leaves some out. Found here are a few hundred thousand clones, 70% to 85% of them singletons; the top ten hold approximately 0.94%. The sequenced material came from peripheral blood. These receptors originate from a human donor with COVID-19, enrolled during active disease. The donor label of this sample is uncertain. CDR3s include the opening cysteine and the closing phenylalanine or tryptophan. D genes are given only for firm matches. Size is stated for part of the rows, as once, few or many counts, or as a class when the clone is expanded.

CDR3 DNA	CDR3 protein	clone size	J gene	V gene	D gene	CDR3 length
TGTGCCAGCAGTGAAACACAGGTGCCTAATTCACCCCTCCACTTT	CASSETQVPNSPLHF	-	TRBJ1-6	TRBV6-1	-	15
TGTGCCAGACCGCCGGGGGGCTACACCTTC	CARPPGGYTF	few	TRBJ1-2	TRBV7-5	-	10
TGTGCCAGCAGCTTCGGACAGGGCTTTGCTGGAAACACCATATATTTT	CASSFGQGFAGNTIYF	few	TRBJ1-3	TRBV9	TRBD1	16
TGCGCCAGCAGCGCGCGGACTAGCAGCAACACCGGGGAGCTGTTTTTT	CASSARTSSNTGELFF	-	TRBJ2-2	TRBV5-1	TRBD2	16
TGCGCCAGCAGCCAAGATCCCGGGACTTTGTACTACGAGCAGTACTTC	CASSQDPGTLYYEQYF	-	TRBJ2-7	TRBV4-3	-	16
TGTGCCAGCACCACCCCCAGTCGTGGAAACACCATATATTTT	CASTTPSRGNTIYF	once	TRBJ1-3	TRBV7-9	-	14
TGCGCCAGCAGCTGGGGTCTCCGGGACAGGGGGCTGGAGACCCAGTACTTC	CASSWGLRDRGLETQYF	-	TRBJ2-5	TRBV5-1	TRBD1	17
TGTGCCACCTCGCGAGAGACCGGGGAGCTGTTTTTT	CATSRETGELFF	-	TRBJ2-2	TRBV6-5	-	12
TGTGCCAGCAGCTTAGATCGGGCGGGCGAGCAGTACTTC	CASSLDRAGEQYF	-	TRBJ2-7	TRBV11-2	-	13
TGTGCCAGCAGCCCCCGGACAGATTCCTATGGCTACACCTTC	CASSPRTDSYGYTF	once	TRBJ1-2	TRBV7-9	-	14
TGTGCCAGCAGCTCACCCGGGACAGGCGGCTTTGGGCCCCAGCATTTT	CASSSPGTGGFGPQHF	-	TRBJ1-5	TRBV28	TRBD1	16
TGTGCCAGCAGTCTCTTTAGCGGGACCTACAATGAGCAGTTCTTC	CASSLFSGTYNEQFF	-	TRBJ2-1	TRBV6-6	TRBD2	15
TGTGCCAGCAGCAACGGGGTAGGGTTACAAGAGACCCAGTACTTC	CASSNGVGLQETQYF	-	TRBJ2-5	TRBV6-5	-	15
TGTGCCAGCTCACCTTTTCAGGGGACAGATACGCAGTATTTT	CASSPFQGTDTQYF	few	TRBJ2-3	TRBV18	-	14
TGTGCCAGCAGCTTGGGACACCAAAACACTGAAGCTTTCTTT	CASSLGHQNTEAFF	once	TRBJ1-1	TRBV7-3	-	14
TGTGCCAGCCGGGCGTGGCCAATAACAGGTTACAATGAGCAGTTCTTC	CASRAWPITGYNEQFF	few	TRBJ2-1	TRBV27	-	16
TGTGCCAGTAGTAAACAGGGACGCGATGGCTACACCTTC	CASSKQGRDGYTF	-	TRBJ1-2	TRBV19	-	13
TGTGCCAGCAGTTTATCCCTCGGGTCAGACACTGAAGCTTTCTTT	CASSLSLGSDTEAFF	-	TRBJ1-1	TRBV27	-	15
TGTGCCAGCTCACCAACAGGGTCGGAGACCCAGTACTTC	CASSPTGSETQYF	-	TRBJ2-5	TRBV18	-	13
TGTGCCAGCAGTTTATTCGGACGTGGGCGAGGACAGAAGAACACTGAAGCTTTCTTT	CASSLFGRGRGQKNTEAFF	few	TRBJ1-1	TRBV28	-	19
TGTGCCAGCATTCCTTATTCGGTAGGGACAGGGGCTTCGAACACTGAAGCTTTCTTT	CASIPYSVGTGASNTEAFF	-	TRBJ1-1	TRBV27	TRBD1	19
TGTGCCAGCAGTGTATGGGCGTCGTACACTGAAGCTTTCTTT	CASSVWASYTEAFF	-	TRBJ1-1	TRBV6-2/TRBV6-3	-	14
TGCGCCAGCAGCTTGGCCACTGGCGGGGGAGTGGCCACTGAAGCTTTCTTT	CASSLATGGGVATEAFF	-	TRBJ1-1	TRBV5-1	-	17
TGCAGCGTTGTGTCAGGGGGAAACAATGAGCAGTTCTTC	CSVVSGGNNEQFF	-	TRBJ2-1	TRBV29-1	TRBD1	13
TGCGCCAGCAGCCGGGTAGGGGGGGGTTCGTATAGGTCGGATGGCTACACCTTC	CASSRVGGGSYRSDGYTF	-	TRBJ1-2	TRBV4-1	-	18
TGTGCCATCAGTGACCCTTCCGACAGGGCTTACTTCTACGAGCAGTACTTC	CAISDPSDRAYFYEQYF	-	TRBJ2-7	TRBV10-3	TRBD1	17
TGTGCCAGCAGTTCATCGGGTTCCACCACAGATACGCAGTATTTT	CASSSSGSTTDTQYF	-	TRBJ2-3	TRBV28	-	15
TGTGCCAGCAGCCTTAGTTCGGGGTTCCCTGGAAACACCATATATTTT	CASSLSSGFPGNTIYF	-	TRBJ1-3	TRBV9	-	16
TGTGCCAGCAGTGCAGGGAATCAGCCCCAGCATTTT	CASSAGNQPQHF	few	TRBJ1-5	TRBV25-1	-	12
TGTGCCAGCAGTTACACCCAGGGGTCTGAAGCTTTCTTT	CASSYTQGSEAFF	-	TRBJ1-1	TRBV6-4	-	13
TGCAGCGCGGACAGGGGTCCGAACTCTCCAGGGGCTGAAGCTTTCTTT	CSADRGPNSPGAEAFF	-	TRBJ1-1	TRBV29-1	TRBD1	16
TGCAGTGCTAGTGGGCTAGTCGGCAGGGACTATGGCTACACCTTC	CSASGLVGRDYGYTF	once	TRBJ1-2	TRBV20-1	-	15
TGTGCCAGCAGCCCAGACAGGGACGGCTACAATGAGCAGTTCTTC	CASSPDRDGYNEQFF	-	TRBJ2-1	TRBV27	TRBD1	15
TGTGCCAGTAGTATAGGGGCTAGCGGGTGGGTATTT	CASSIGASGWVF	-	TRBJ2-3	TRBV19	TRBD2	12
TGCGCCAGCAGCATGGGACAGGGGAATGAGCAGTTCTTC	CASSMGQGNEQFF	-	TRBJ2-1	TRBV5-1	TRBD1	13